One and the same sample provided the 7 T cell receptor beta chains below, sequenced in a study of blood T cell repertoires in COVID-19. Clones were read by immunoSEQ multiplex PCR, and TCRdb kept only the in-frame ones, dropping some. There are roughly 120,000 clones in the sample; around 90% occur only once, and around 4.6% lies in the top ten. The specimen sequenced was peripheral blood. Source of these receptors: a man aged 55 to 70 with COVID-19, enrolled during active disease.

The genes are TRBV3-1 (or the pseudogene TRBV3-2) and TRBJ1-5, with TRBD1 matching 8 bases. With V trimmed by 5 bases and J by 7 bases, 7 bases remained unmatched. Germline CDR1 LGHDT, CDR2 YNNKEL (reference sequence). This CDR3 has 14 amino acids. The CDR3 region has the DNA TGTGCCAGCAGCTCTACAGGGGGTAGGCAGCCCCAGCATTTT. Its protein is CASSSTGGRQPQHF.

The rearrangement joins TRBV29-1 to TRBJ2-2; the match to TRBD1 covers 9 bases. This CDR3 contains 15 residues. The germline gives CDR1 SQVTM, CDR2 ANQGSEA. V lost 1 base, J lost 5 bases, and 5 bases stayed unmatched. The CDR3 reads CSVEADRGTTGELFF. CDR3 DNA: TGCAGCGTTGAAGCGGACAGGGGAACGACCGGGGAGCTGTTTTTT.

The rearrangement joins TRBV5-6 to TRBJ1-5; D remains ambiguous. This CDR3 region has 15 residues. Deletions cut 0 bases from V and 1 base from J, with 8 bases between. CDR1 and CDR2 (germline): SGHDT, YYEEEE. For the CDR3, the DNA is TGTGCCAGCAGCTTGGGTCCACTGAGCAATCAGCCCCAGCATTTT. Translated: CASSLGPLSNQPQHF.

The chain uses TRBV7-2 and TRBJ1-2; 8 bases are shared with TRBD1. Germline assignment: CDR1 SGHTA and CDR2 FQGNSA. Trimming cost V 6 bases and J 6 bases; bases outside gene matches: 6. This CDR3 is built from 13 residues. CDR3 loop: CASRLTGVDGYTF. CDR3 DNA: TGTGCCAGCAGGCTGACAGGGGTGGATGGCTACACCTTC.

This chain connects TRBV9 to TRBJ1-1, with D unresolved. The CDR3 runs 14 residues. Trimming shortened V by 0 bases and J by 6 bases, and 12 bases separated the two germline ends. Germline V gives CDR1 SGDLS, CDR2 YYNGEE. CDR3 amino acids: CASSVGAGEAEAFF. CDR3 nucleotide sequence: TGTGCCAGCAGCGTAGGAGCCGGGGAGGCTGAAGCTTTCTTT.

Only one count was recorded for this clone. This same CDR3 is encoded by further DNA sequences in the sample. V is TRBV18 and J is TRBJ2-1, with D perhaps TRBD2 (5 bases). The length of the CDR3 is 15 residues. The germline V and J ends were trimmed by 6 bases and 1 base, with 13 bases remaining between them. Germline assignment: CDR1 KGHSH and CDR2 LQKENI. This CDR3 reads CASSPTSGSYNEQFF. CDR3 DNA sequence: TGTGCCAGCTCCCCTACCTCGGGGTCCTACAATGAGCAGTTCTTC.

The chain links TRBV18 to TRBJ2-1, with 8 bases aligning to TRBD1. In germline, CDR1 is KGHSH, CDR2 LQKENI. Trimming took 4 bases from V and 8 from J; bases not matched to a gene: 7. There are 14 residues in the CDR3. The CDR3 reads CASSRIRDRHEQFF. The CDR3 nucleotides read TGTGCCAGCTCACGCATCCGGGACAGGCATGAGCAGTTCTTC.